The 27 T cell receptor beta chains below were found in one sample sequenced in a study of blood T cell repertoires in COVID-19. TCRdb's copy holds only in-frame clones and misses some; the assay was immunoSEQ multiplex PCR. The table includes roughly 110,000 clones, approximately 81% detected once. The sequencing sample was made of peripheral blood. The receptors stem from a human donor in a cohort sampled during active COVID-19.

The rearrangement joins TRBV9 to TRBJ2-2, with 8 bases identical to TRBD1. The CDR3 loop spans 17 amino acids. Trimming at V came to 0 bases and at J to 2 bases, leaving 6 bases not matched to a gene. Germline V gives CDR1 SGDLS, CDR2 YYNGEE. The CDR3 here is CASSVGSGGTNTGELFF. The CDR3 coding sequence is TGTGCCAGCAGCGTAGGATCAGGGGGCACAAACACCGGGGAGCTGTTTTTT.

The rearrangement joins TRBV4-3 to TRBJ2-7, with TRBD2 as a possible D gene (5 bases). CDR1 and CDR2 from the germline V gene are LGHNA and YSLEER. V was trimmed by 4 bases and J by 0 bases, leaving 7 bases between them. The CDR3 contains 13 residues. The DNA for the CDR3 is TGCGCCAGCAGCCCGGGGTTCTCCTACGAGCAGTACTTC. Its translation: CASSPGFSYEQYF.

The chain combines TRBV29-1 with TRBJ2-3; 12 bases are shared with TRBD1. V was pared by 2 bases and J by 6 bases, with 6 bases of the junction left unmatched. CDR1 is SQVTM and CDR2 is ANQGSEA in the germline V gene. This CDR3 is 15 amino acids long. The CDR3, as DNA: TGCAGCGTTGAAAGGGGGACAGGGGGCATGGATACGCAGTATTTT. Translated, it gives CSVERGTGGMDTQYF.

V is TRBV2 and J is TRBJ1-5; 11 bases fit TRBD1. V trimming: 3 bases; J trimming: 1 base; junction bases outside the gene matches: 8. Germline V gene data show CDR1 as SNHLY and CDR2 as FYNNEI. CDR3 length equals 18 residues. The CDR3 bases are TGTGCCAGCAGTGACTCCGGGACAGGGGGATCGAGCAATCAGCCCCAGCATTTT. As protein: CASSDSGTGGSSNQPQHF.

The chain links TRBV7-9 to TRBJ2-1; 12 nucleotides match TRBD2. This CDR3 contains 16 residues. J was trimmed by 6 bases and V by 6 bases; bases with no gene match: 9. Germline lookup yields CDR1 SEHNR and CDR2 FQNEAQ (reference sequence). This chain's CDR3 is CASSPRTSGDRNEQFF. The DNA of the CDR3 is TGTGCCAGCAGTCCCCGGACTAGCGGGGACCGCAATGAGCAGTTCTTC.

The rearrangement uses TRBV11-3 and TRBJ2-2; TRBD1 might be the D (6 bases). Germline V gene lookup returns CDR1 SGHNT and CDR2 YENEEA. V lost 6 bases and J 4 bases, leaving 9 bases between the germline ends. This CDR3 region has 13 residues. CDR3 in amino acids: CASRPTGTGELFF. The CDR3 bases are TGTGCCAGCAGGCCGACAGGCACCGGGGAGCTGTTTTTT.

V is TRBV3-1 (or the pseudogene TRBV3-2) and J is TRBJ1-1; perhaps TRBD1 as D (6 bases). Germline V gives CDR1 LGHDT, CDR2 YNNKEL (reference sequence). The CDR3 length is 15 residues. Trimming took 1 base from V and 4 from J, leaving 13 bases between them. This chain's CDR3 is CASSQVGASGTEAFF. In nucleotides, the CDR3 is TGTGCCAGCAGCCAAGTGGGGGCTTCGGGCACTGAAGCTTTCTTT.

The V call is TRBV4-3, the J call TRBJ2-3; tentatively, D is TRBD1 (6 bases). The CDR3 totals 16 residues. Germline CDR1 reads LGHNA; CDR2 reads YSLEER. V was pared by 0 bases and J by 5 bases, with 15 bases between. This chain's CDR3 is CASSQDKGQGRDTQYF. The CDR3, as DNA: TGCGCCAGCAGCCAAGATAAGGGCCAGGGGAGAGATACGCAGTATTTT.

This rearrangement joins TRBV3-1 (or the pseudogene TRBV3-2) to TRBJ2-3, with 9 bases lining up with TRBD1. Germline CDR1 LGHDT, CDR2 YNNKEL (reference sequence). V shed 0 bases, J shed 7 bases, and the junction held 11 bases outside the gene matches. The CDR3 covers 17 residues. The CDR3 nucleotides are TGTGCCAGCAGCCAAGAATCCGGGACAGGGTATGGTCATACGCAGTATTTT. It encodes CASSQESGTGYGHTQYF.

V gene TRBV6-6 combines with J gene TRBJ1-1, with TRBD1 as a possible D gene (6 bases). CDR1 and CDR2 from the germline V gene are MNHNY and SVGAGI (reference sequence). The CDR3 sequence is 15 residues long. Trimming stripped 4 bases from V and 0 bases from J, with 12 bases between. The CDR3 is CASSLDSMMNTEAFF. In nucleotides, the CDR3 is TGTGCCAGCAGTTTGGACAGCATGATGAACACTGAAGCTTTCTTT.

This CDR3 is CASSTSAGAYYGYTF. The CDR3 nucleotides read TGTGCCAGTAGTACCTCCGCGGGAGCTTACTATGGCTACACCTTC. The chain carries TRBV19 and TRBJ1-2; unclear D gene. This CDR3 region has 15 residues. Germline V lookup: CDR1 LNHDA, CDR2 SQIVND (reference sequence). Deletions cut 4 bases from V and 3 bases from J, with 15 bases between.

The chain employs TRBV7-2 and TRBJ1-3, with 12 bases that match TRBD1. V was clipped by 3 bases and J by 4 bases; unmatched bases: 13. This CDR3 contains 19 residues. Germline V gene data show CDR1 as SGHTA and CDR2 as FQGNSA. This CDR3 reads CASSFSPGTGGRRGNTIYF. CDR3 nucleotide sequence: TGTGCCAGCAGCTTCTCCCCCGGGACAGGGGGCAGGAGAGGAAACACCATATATTTT.

This clone was counted a single time. This chain joins TRBV19 and TRBJ2-3; possible D gene TRBD1, 6 bases. This CDR3 has 13 residues. The germline gives CDR1 LNHDA, CDR2 SQIVND (reference sequence). Trimming shortened V by 10 bases and J by 2 bases, and 13 bases separated the two germline ends. CDR3 bases: TGTGCCACAGCCGGGACACTCACAGATACGCAGTATTTT. Encoded protein: CATAGTLTDTQYF.

V gene TRBV5-6 combines with J gene TRBJ1-1, with D maybe TRBD1 (6 bases). Trimming removed 4 bases from V and 7 bases from J, with 17 bases in between. Germline V gene lookup returns CDR1 SGHDT and CDR2 YYEEEE. The CDR3 is made up of 14 amino acids. The CDR3 DNA reads TGTGCCAGCAGCCAGTTAAACAGGGTGGATGAAGCTTTCTTT. Translating gives CASSQLNRVDEAFF.

This clone was observed a few times. This chain joins TRBV15 and TRBJ1-1; D is unresolved. V lost 5 bases and J lost 1, with 8 bases in between. CDR3 size: 13 residues. The germline CDR1 and CDR2 sequences are LNHNV and YYDKDF (reference sequence). As DNA, the CDR3 is TGTGCCACCAGCCCTCGAGGGAACACTGAAGCTTTCTTT. Its translation is CATSPRGNTEAFF.

The chain uses TRBV4-1 and TRBJ2-1; D is possibly TRBD2 (6 bases). V lost 4 bases to trimming and J lost 10 bases, with 26 bases between them. CDR1 is MGHRA, CDR2 YSYEKL, per germline. The CDR3 extends over 17 amino acids. This CDR3 is CASSPSPLFGTSSEQFF. Written as DNA, the CDR3 is TGCGCCAGCAGCCCCTCACCCCTTTTTGGAACTAGCTCCGAGCAGTTCTTC.

The chain combines TRBV11-3 with TRBJ2-1; D perhaps matches TRBD2 (5 bases). V dropped 3 bases and J dropped 7 bases, with 7 bases sitting between them. From germline, CDR1 is SGHNT and CDR2 YENEEA. The CDR3 consists of 12 residues. The CDR3 DNA follows: TGTGCCAGCAGCTTCGGGGTGAATGAGCAGTTCTTC. It yields the protein CASSFGVNEQFF.

This CDR3 reads CASSPPSGGPTDTQYF. DNA of the CDR3: TGTGCCAGCAGCCCACCCAGCGGGGGGCCCACAGATACGCAGTATTTT. V and J are TRBV5-4 and TRBJ2-3; 9 positions agree with TRBD2. Trimming cost V 4 bases and J 2 bases; bases outside gene matches: 8. The germline CDR1 and CDR2 sequences are SGHNT and YYREEE (reference sequence). The CDR3 consists of 16 residues.

The chain carries TRBV28 and TRBJ2-2, with TRBD1 identical over 8 bases. Trimming removed 11 bases from V and 6 bases from J; junction bases left unmatched: 14. Looked up from germline, CDR1 is MDHEN and CDR2 is SYDVKM. CDR3 length equals 15 residues. The CDR3 spells CAAVRTGKSPGELFF. CDR3 sequence (DNA): TGTGCCGCTGTTCGGACAGGGAAATCCCCCGGGGAGCTGTTTTTT.

The V gene is TRBV18, the J gene TRBJ1-4; 7 bases are a match to TRBD1. The germline CDR1 and CDR2 sequences are KGHSH and LQKENI. Unmatched junction bases numbered 7, after V lost 5 bases and J lost 7 bases. This CDR3 is built from 14 residues. The CDR3 protein is CASSRDRAVEKLFF. In DNA, the CDR3 is TGTGCCAGCTCAAGAGACAGGGCGGTTGAAAAACTGTTTTTT.

CDR3 sequence (DNA): TGCGCCAGCAGCCAAGATCGGCTAGCGGGGATGGAGCAGTACTTC. This codes for CASSQDRLAGMEQYF. This rearrangement joins TRBV4-1 to TRBJ2-7; 9 bases match TRBD2. The CDR3 has 15 residues. Per germline, CDR1 MGHRA and CDR2 YSYEKL. V was pared by 0 bases and J by 7 bases, with 7 bases of the junction left unmatched.

The chain employs TRBV7-9 and TRBJ2-5; possibly TRBD2 for D (6 bases). Between the trimmed V and J ends, which lost 1 base and 1 base, there was a span of 13 bases. The germline gives CDR1 SEHNR, CDR2 FQNEAQ (reference sequence). The CDR3 totals 16 residues. The CDR3 loop reads CASSLGGGVGQETQYF. CDR3 DNA: TGTGCCAGCAGCTTAGGCGGCGGGGTCGGCCAAGAGACCCAGTACTTC.

The rearrangement links TRBV10-3 to TRBJ2-1; 10 bases align to TRBD2. V lost 10 bases and J lost 5; bases outside the gene matches: 8. The CDR3 totals 14 residues. From germline, CDR1 is ENHRY and CDR2 SYGVKD. CDR3 amino acids: CATISGGPNNEQFF. The CDR3 coding sequence is TGTGCCACCATTAGCGGGGGGCCAAACAATGAGCAGTTCTTC.

The genes are TRBV2 and TRBJ1-2, with D perhaps TRBD1 (5 bases). This CDR3 has 13 residues. V was trimmed by 4 bases and J by 8 bases, leaving 14 bases between them. Per germline, CDR1 SNHLY and CDR2 FYNNEI. This CDR3 is CASSVQGASGYTF. The CDR3 nucleotides read TGTGCCAGCAGTGTTCAGGGCGCGAGCGGCTACACCTTC.

The rearrangement joins TRBV6-2 or TRBV6-3 to TRBJ1-4; 9 bases align to TRBD1. The CDR3 extends over 15 amino acids. V was pared by 4 bases and J by 6 bases, with 6 bases of the junction left unmatched. Germline V lookup: CDR1 MNHEY, CDR2 SVGEGT. In DNA form, the CDR3 reads TGTGCCAGCAGTTCGCACAGGGGGCTGGATGAAAAACTGTTTTTT. It codes for CASSSHRGLDEKLFF.

The rearrangement links TRBV10-2 to TRBJ1-6; 8 bases line up with TRBD1. J lost 3 bases, V lost 6 bases, and 4 bases had no gene match. CDR1 and CDR2 (germline): WSHSY, SAAADI. The CDR3 is made up of 15 amino acids. The CDR3, as DNA: TGCGCCAGCAGGGGACAGGTCATCTATAATTCACCCCTCCACTTT. Translated: CASRGQVIYNSPLHF.

CDR3 residues: CSPREQYF. CDR3 DNA: TGCTCCCCGAGGGAGCAGTACTTC. The chain is built from TRBV29-1 and TRBJ2-7; D is unclear. Germline V gene data show CDR1 as SQVTM and CDR2 as ANQGSEA. CDR3 size: 8 residues.